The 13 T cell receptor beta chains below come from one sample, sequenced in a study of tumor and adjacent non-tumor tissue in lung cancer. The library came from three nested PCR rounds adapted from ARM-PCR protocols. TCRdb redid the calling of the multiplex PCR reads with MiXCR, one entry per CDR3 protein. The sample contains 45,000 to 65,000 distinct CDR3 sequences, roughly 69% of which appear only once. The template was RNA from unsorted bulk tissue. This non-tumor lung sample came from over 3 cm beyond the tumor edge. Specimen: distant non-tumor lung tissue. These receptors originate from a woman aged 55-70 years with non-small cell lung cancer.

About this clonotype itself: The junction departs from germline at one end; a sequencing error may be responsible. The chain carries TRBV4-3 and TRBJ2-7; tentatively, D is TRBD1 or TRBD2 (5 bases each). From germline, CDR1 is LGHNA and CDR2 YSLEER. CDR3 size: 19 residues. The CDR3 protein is CSSSQAVTPGPQSSYELYF. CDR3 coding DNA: TGCTCCAGCAGCCAAGCCGTTACGCCGGGACCGCAGAGCTCCTACGAGCTGTACTTC.

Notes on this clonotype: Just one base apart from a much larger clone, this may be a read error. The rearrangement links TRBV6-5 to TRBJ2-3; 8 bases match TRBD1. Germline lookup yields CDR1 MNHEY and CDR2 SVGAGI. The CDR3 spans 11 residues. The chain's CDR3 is CTSRTGDTQYF. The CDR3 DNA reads TGTACCAGCAGGACAGGGGATACGCAGTATTTT.

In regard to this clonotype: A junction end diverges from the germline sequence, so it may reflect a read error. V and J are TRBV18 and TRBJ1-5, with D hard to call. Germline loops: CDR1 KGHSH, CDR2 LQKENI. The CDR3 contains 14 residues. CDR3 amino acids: CAISPLKVGQPQHF. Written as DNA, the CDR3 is TGTGCCATCTCACCACTCAAGGTTGGTCAGCCCCAGCATTTT.

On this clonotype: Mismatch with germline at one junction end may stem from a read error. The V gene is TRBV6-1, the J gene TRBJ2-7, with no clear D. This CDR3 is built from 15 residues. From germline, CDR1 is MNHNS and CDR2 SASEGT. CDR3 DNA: TGTGCCAGCAGTGACTCTCGTCAGGTTTGGTACGAGCAGGACTTC. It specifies CASSDSRQVWYEQDF.

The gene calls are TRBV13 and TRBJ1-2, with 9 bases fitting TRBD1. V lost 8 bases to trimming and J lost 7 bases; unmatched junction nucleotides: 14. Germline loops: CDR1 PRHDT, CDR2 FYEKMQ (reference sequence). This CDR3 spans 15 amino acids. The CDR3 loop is CASGLATGGGGGYTF. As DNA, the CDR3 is TGTGCCAGCGGCCTCGCAACAGGGGGCGGGGGTGGCTACACCTTC.

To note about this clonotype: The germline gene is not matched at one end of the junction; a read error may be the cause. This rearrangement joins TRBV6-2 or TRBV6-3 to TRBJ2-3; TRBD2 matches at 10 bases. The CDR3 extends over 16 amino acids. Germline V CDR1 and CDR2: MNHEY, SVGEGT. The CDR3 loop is CASTAVHLAGEDTQFF. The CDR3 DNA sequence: TGCGCCAGCACCGCCGTTCACCTAGCGGGAGAAGATACGCAGTTTTTT.

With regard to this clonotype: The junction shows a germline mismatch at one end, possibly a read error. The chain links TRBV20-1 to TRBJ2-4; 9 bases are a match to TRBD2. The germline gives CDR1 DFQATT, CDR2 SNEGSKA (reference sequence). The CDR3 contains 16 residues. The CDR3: CSTRDMGAGGMDIQYF. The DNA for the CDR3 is TGCAGTACTAGAGATATGGGAGCGGGAGGAATGGACATTCAGTACTTC.

The CDR3 region is CASSLDDRGRYF. The CDR3 coding sequence is TGTGCCAGCAGCTTAGATGATCGGGGGCGATACTTC. J is TRBJ2-4 and V is TRBV7-9; possibly TRBD1 or TRBD2 for D (6 bases each). Between the trimmed V and J ends, which lost 1 base and 16 bases, there was a span of 14 bases. CDR1 is SEHNR and CDR2 is FQNEAQ in the germline V gene (reference sequence). The CDR3 totals 12 residues. The full variable domain, its missing parts supplied by reference TRBV7-9 and TRBJ2-4, is DTGVSQNPRHKITKRGQNVTFRCDPISEHNRLYWYRQTLGQGPEFLTYFQNEAQLEKSRLLSDRFSAERPKGSFSTLEIQRTEQGDSAMYLCASSLDDRGRYFGAGTRLSVL.

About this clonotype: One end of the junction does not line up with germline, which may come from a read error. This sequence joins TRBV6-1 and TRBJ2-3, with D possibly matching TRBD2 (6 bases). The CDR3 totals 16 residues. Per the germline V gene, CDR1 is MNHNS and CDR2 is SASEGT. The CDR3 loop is CVSSESSAGGRDTQYF. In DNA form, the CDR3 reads TGTGTCAGCAGTGAATCATCAGCAGGAGGGAGGGATACGCAGTATTTT.

For the CDR3, the DNA is TGTGCCAGCATCAATAACGGGGAGGCCGTCGAGCAGTACTTC. It yields the protein CASINNGEAVEQYF. V is TRBV11-2 and J is TRBJ2-7, with D tentatively TRBD2 (6 bases). V lost 7 bases and J lost 6, with 19 bases in between. CDR1 is SGHAT, CDR2 FQNNGV, per germline. CDR3 length: 14 amino acids.

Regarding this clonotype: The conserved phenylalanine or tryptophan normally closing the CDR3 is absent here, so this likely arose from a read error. The CDR3 DNA reads as TGTGCTAGCAGTTACCAAAGGTACGAGCAGTACTTA. Protein product: CASSYQRYEQYL. The gene calls are TRBV6-2 or TRBV6-3 and TRBJ2-7; the D is unclear. Germline V gives CDR1 MNHEY, CDR2 SVGEGT. This CDR3 comprises 12 residues.

The chain's CDR3 is CASSLSYGATYGYTF. CDR3 coding DNA: TGTGCCAGCAGCTTAAGTTATGGGGCCACTTATGGCTACACCTTC. This chain joins TRBV11-2 and TRBJ1-2; D might be TRBD1 (5 bases). Germline V gene lookup returns CDR1 SGHAT and CDR2 FQNNGV. The CDR3 has 15 residues. Deletions cut 2 bases from V and 5 bases from J, with 15 bases between.

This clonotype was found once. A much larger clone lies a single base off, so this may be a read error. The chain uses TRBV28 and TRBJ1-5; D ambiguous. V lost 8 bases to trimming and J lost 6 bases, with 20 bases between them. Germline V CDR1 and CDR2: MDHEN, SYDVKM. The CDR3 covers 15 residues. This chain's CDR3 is CASGSNPGGSQPQHF. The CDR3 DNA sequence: TGTGCCAGCGGTTCCAACCCCGGTGGTAGTCAGCCCCAGCATTTT.